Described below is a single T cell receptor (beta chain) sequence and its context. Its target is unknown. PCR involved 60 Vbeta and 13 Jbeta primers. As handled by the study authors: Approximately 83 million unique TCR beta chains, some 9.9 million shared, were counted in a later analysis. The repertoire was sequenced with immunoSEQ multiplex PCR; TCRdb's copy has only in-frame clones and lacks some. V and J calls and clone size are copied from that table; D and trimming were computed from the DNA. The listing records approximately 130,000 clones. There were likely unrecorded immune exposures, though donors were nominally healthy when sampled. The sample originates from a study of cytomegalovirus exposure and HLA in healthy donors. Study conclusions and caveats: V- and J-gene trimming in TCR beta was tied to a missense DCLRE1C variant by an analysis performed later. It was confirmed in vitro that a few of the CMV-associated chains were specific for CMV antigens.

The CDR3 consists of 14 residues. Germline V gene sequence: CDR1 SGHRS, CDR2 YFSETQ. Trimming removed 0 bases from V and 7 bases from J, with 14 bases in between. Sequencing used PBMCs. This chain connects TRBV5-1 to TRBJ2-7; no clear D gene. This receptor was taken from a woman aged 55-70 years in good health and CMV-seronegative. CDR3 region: CASSLEPPLREQYF. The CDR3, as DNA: TGCGCCAGCAGCTTGGAGCCGCCCCTGAGGGAGCAGTACTTC. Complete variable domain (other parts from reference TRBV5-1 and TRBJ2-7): KAGVTQTPRYLIKTRGQQVTLSCSPISGHRSVSWYQQTPGQGLQFLFEYFSETQRNKGNFPGRFSGRQFSNSRSEMNVSTLELGDSALYLCASSLEPPLREQYFGPGTRLTVT.